This T cell receptor (beta chain) was recorded in a study of T cell responses to AZD1222 COVID-19 vaccine. Regarding the study as a whole: Spike regions recognized by vaccine-associated CD4 TCRs spanned the protein, led by 160-218 and 743-854. Spike-specific TCR depth and breadth grew after two AZD1222 doses.

The junction had 6 bases not matched to a gene; V was cut back by 6 bases and J by 5 bases. There are 14 residues in the CDR3. CDR1 is KGHSH, CDR2 LQKENI, per germline. On this clone itself: The target antigen is unknown.

TCRdb keeps only in-frame clones here, not all; method: immunoSEQ multiplex PCR. There are tens of thousands of clones in the sample; more than 70% occur only once, and approximately 5.3% lies in the top ten. Specimen: peripheral blood, collected 28 days after the second AZD1222 dose. The rearrangement uses TRBV18 and TRBJ2-1; 8 bases match TRBD2. The sequence was collected from an adult who received the AZD1222 COVID-19 vaccine. CDR3 sequence: CASSATSVDNEQFF. Here the CDR3 DNA reads TGTGCCAGCTCGGCGACTAGCGTAGACAATGAGCAGTTCTTC.